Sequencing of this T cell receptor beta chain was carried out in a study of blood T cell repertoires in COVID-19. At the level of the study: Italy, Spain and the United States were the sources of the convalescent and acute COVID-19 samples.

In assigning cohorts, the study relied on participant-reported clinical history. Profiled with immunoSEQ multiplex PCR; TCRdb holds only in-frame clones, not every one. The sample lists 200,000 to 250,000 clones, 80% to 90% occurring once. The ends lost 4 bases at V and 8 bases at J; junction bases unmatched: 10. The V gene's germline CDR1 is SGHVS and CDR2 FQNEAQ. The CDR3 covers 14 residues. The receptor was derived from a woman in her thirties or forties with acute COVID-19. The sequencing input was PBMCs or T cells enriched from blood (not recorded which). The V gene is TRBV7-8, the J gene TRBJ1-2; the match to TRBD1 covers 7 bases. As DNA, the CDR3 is TGTGCCAGCAGCTCTCTCGAGGGGGCTGGGGGCTACACCTTC. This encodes CASSSLEGAGGYTF.